The 16 T cell receptor beta chains reported below all come from one sample, sequenced in a study of cytotoxic CD8 clonotypes in ibrutinib-treated CLL. Here immunoSEQ multiplex PCR was the method, and the copy in TCRdb shows in-frame clones only, minus some. The repertoire consists of approximately 100,000 clones, with 58% occurring once and the leading ten covering 30% to 45%. Sequencing was performed on PBMCs, taken after 24 months of ibrutinib treatment. The receptors originated from a human donor with chronic lymphocytic leukemia.

The chain has TRBV15 and TRBJ2-3, with a possible D match to TRBD1 (6 bases). CDR3 size: 15 residues. Germline CDR1 reads LNHNV; CDR2 reads YYDKDF (reference sequence). V was pared by 1 base and J by 3 bases, with 11 bases between. The CDR3 reads CATSRAYRETDTQYF. The CDR3 coding sequence is TGTGCCACCAGCAGAGCATACAGGGAAACAGATACGCAGTATTTT.

In its sample, this clone was seen a few times. V and J are TRBV7-7 and TRBJ1-6; no clear D gene. The V gene's germline CDR1 is SSHAT and CDR2 FNYEAQ (reference sequence). Trimming stripped 4 bases from V and 7 bases from J, with 8 bases between. The CDR3 loop spans 13 amino acids. The CDR3 nucleotides read TGTGCCAGCAGCTGGCCCGGCAATTCACCCCTCCACTTT. Translated: CASSWPGNSPLHF.

With regard to this clone: A single base separates this from a much larger clone, so it may be a read error. Other DNA variants within this sample encode the same CDR3. V usage is TRBV15 and J usage is TRBJ1-2; D might be TRBD1 (6 bases). Germline-derived CDR1 and CDR2 are LNHNV and YYDKDF (reference sequence). This CDR3 has 15 amino acids. Deletions cut 0 bases from V and 4 bases from J, with 12 bases between. The chain's CDR3 is CATSRDTQGSYGYTF. CDR3 DNA sequence: TGTGCCACCAGCAGAGATACACAGGGTTCCTATGGCTACACCTTC.

The V call is TRBV9, the J call TRBJ2-3; TRBD2 agrees at 11 bases. This CDR3 region has 16 residues. V shed 0 bases, J shed 2 bases, and the junction held 2 bases outside the gene matches. Germline V gene lookup returns CDR1 SGDLS and CDR2 YYNGEE. CDR3 region: CASSVGLAGHTDTQYF. The CDR3 region has the DNA TGTGCCAGCAGCGTAGGACTAGCGGGGCACACAGATACGCAGTATTTT.

The V and J genes are TRBV6-5 and TRBJ1-2, with 9 positions matching TRBD1. Germline trimming cut 6 bases from V and 8 bases from J; bases unmatched to any gene: 7. CDR1 is MNHEY, CDR2 SVGAGI, per germline. This CDR3 has 13 amino acids. The CDR3 coding sequence is TGTGCCAGCAGCCGGGACAGGGTGCAGGGCTACACCTTC. Its translation: CASSRDRVQGYTF.

This chain connects TRBV6-6 to TRBJ1-2; D remains ambiguous. The CDR3 has 14 amino acids. CDR1 is MNHNY, CDR2 SVGAGI, per germline (reference sequence). The ends were cut back, 0 bases at V and 6 bases at J, with 11 bases in the middle. The CDR3 sequence is CASSYSPDRNGYTF. The CDR3 DNA sequence: TGTGCCAGCAGTTACTCTCCAGACCGGAATGGCTACACCTTC.

This clone was seen a handful of times. V and J are TRBV29-1 and TRBJ2-1; a weak D match, TRBD2 (6 bases). Germline CDR1 SQVTM, CDR2 ANQGSEA. V lost 3 bases and J lost 3, with 12 bases in between. CDR3 length: 14 residues. CDR3 bases: TGCAGCGTTGACGGGGGAGAGATCTACAATGAGCAGTTCTTC. Protein product: CSVDGGEIYNEQFF.

The chain uses TRBV25-1 and TRBJ2-2; D is unclear. CDR3 size: 12 residues. V was trimmed by 6 bases and J by 2 bases, leaving 4 bases between them. Germline CDR1 and CDR2: MGHDK and SYGVNS. Written as DNA, the CDR3 is TGTGCCAGCAGGTATAACACCGGGGAGCTGTTTTTT. It yields the protein CASRYNTGELFF.

Written as DNA, the CDR3 is TGTGCCAGCTCACCAGATGGGGCCAACGTCCTGACTTTC. It encodes CASSPDGANVLTF. J is TRBJ2-6 and V is TRBV18; D is unresolved. The V gene lost 2 bases and the J gene lost 3 bases, with 2 bases spanning the gap. The V gene's germline CDR1 is KGHSH and CDR2 LQKENI. The CDR3 loop spans 13 amino acids.

The chain employs TRBV6-6 and TRBJ2-7; no clear D gene. The CDR3 contains 14 residues. V shed 2 bases and J shed 0 bases, with 8 bases lying between them. Germline V gene lookup returns CDR1 MNHNY and CDR2 SVGAGI (reference sequence). CDR3 residues: CASSYGSSSYEQYF. In DNA, the CDR3 is TGTGCCAGCAGTTACGGCAGTAGCTCCTACGAGCAGTACTTC.

The chain carries TRBV7-2 and TRBJ2-5; tentative D call: TRBD2 (6 bases). The CDR3 extends over 12 amino acids. Germline V gene lookup returns CDR1 SGHTA and CDR2 FQGNSA. V lost 3 bases and J 5 bases, leaving 7 bases between the germline ends. CDR3 DNA sequence: TGTGCCAGCAGCTTCAGCGGGGAGACCCAGTACTTC. It translates to CASSFSGETQYF.

The chain carries TRBV30 and TRBJ1-6; 8 positions match TRBD1. The CDR3 spans 12 residues. Trimming removed 4 bases from V and 7 bases from J; junction bases left unmatched: 0. Germline lookup yields CDR1 GTSNPN and CDR2 SVGIG (reference sequence). CDR3 loop: CAWTGGNSPLHF. CDR3 coding DNA: TGTGCCTGGACAGGGGGCAATTCACCCCTCCACTTT.

V and J are TRBV6-1 and TRBJ1-2, with TRBD1 matching over 7 bases. V trimming: 3 bases; J trimming: 5 bases; junction bases outside the gene matches: 3. The CDR3 extends over 13 amino acids. Germline CDR1 MNHNS, CDR2 SASEGT. The CDR3 protein is CASSDSGGYGYTF. The CDR3 coding sequence is TGTGCCAGCAGTGATTCAGGGGGGTATGGCTACACCTTC.

The chain employs TRBV29-1 and TRBJ2-1; D may be TRBD1 (5 bases). Germline V gives CDR1 SQVTM, CDR2 ANQGSEA. This CDR3 spans 12 amino acids. The V end lost 4 bases, the J end lost 8 bases, and 12 bases lay between the germline ends. The CDR3 here is CSVVAGRYEQFF. CDR3 bases: TGCAGCGTTGTGGCAGGGCGGTATGAGCAGTTCTTC.

This clone came up many times. This sequence joins TRBV19 and TRBJ2-7; TRBD1 agrees at 9 bases. The CDR3 extends over 14 amino acids. The V gene end was trimmed by 5 bases and the J gene end by 2 bases; junction bases not matched to a gene: 4. CDR1 is LNHDA, CDR2 SQIVND, per germline (reference sequence). CDR3 sequence (DNA): TGTGCCAGTAGTGGTAGGACAGGGGCCTACGAGCAGTACTTC. Its translation: CASSGRTGAYEQYF.

The chain employs TRBV19 and TRBJ1-1; D uncertain. Germline CDR1 LNHDA, CDR2 SQIVND (reference sequence). Trimming stripped 1 base from V and 3 bases from J, with 6 bases between. CDR3 length: 13 residues. The CDR3: CASSIGGHTEAFF. The CDR3 DNA is TGTGCCAGTAGTATAGGCGGACACACTGAAGCTTTCTTT. Full variable domain (rest looked up from reference TRBV19 and TRBJ1-1): DGGITQSPKYLFRKEGQNVTLSCEQNLNHDAMYWYRQDPGQGLRLIYYSQIVNDFQKGDIAEGYSVSREKKESFPLTVTSAQKNPTAFYLCASSIGGHTEAFFGQGTRLTVV.